This TCR beta chain was found in a study of shared clonotypes between healthy human individuals. Naive CD8 cells lacked CD45RO and underwent positive selection for CCR7, leaving out terminally differentiated effector memory CD45RA+ cells. This table comes from immunoSEQ multiplex PCR, and its TCRdb copy is limited to in-frame clones, with some not included. The sample has fewer than 850,000 clones; 96% are singletons. Sequenced material: naive CD8+ T cells sorted from blood. The receptor was isolated from a man aged 30 to 39 in good health.

CDR3 amino acids: CASSLGAGNNEQFF. DNA of the CDR3: TGTGCCAGCAGCTTAGGGGCTGGAAACAATGAGCAGTTCTTC. The gene calls are TRBV7-9 and TRBJ2-1; no reliable D call. V was clipped by 1 base and J by 5 bases, with 9 bases between them. The CDR3 consists of 14 residues. Per germline, CDR1 SEHNR and CDR2 FQNEAQ (reference sequence).